The T cell receptor beta chain described here comes from a study of T cells in Graves' hyperthyroidism and ophthalmopathy. TCR beta CDR3 sequences were amplified from RNA transcripts. HTBI primers were employed in a first-round RT-PCR of the TCR CDR3. Using its own MiXCR run on the multiplex PCR reads, TCRdb lists one record per CDR3 protein. This repertoire shows roughly 700,000 distinct CDR3 sequences, 14% found once; its top ten account for roughly a tenth. This CDR3 region has 14 residues. J gave up 2 bases and V 5 bases, and 6 bases lay outside the gene matches. Germline values: CDR1 DFQATT, CDR2 SNEGSKA (reference sequence). An absence of ophthalmopathy progression within 18 months meant stable Graves' hyperthyroidism. The study excluded patients with uncontrolled infection, other autoimmune disease, pregnancy or lactation. The diagnostic basis comprised clinical symptoms, serum thyroxine and TRAb, thyroid ultrasound and orbital computed tomography.

This clonotype has a count of ten or more. The rearrangement joins TRBV20-1 to TRBJ2-7, with TRBD1 matching 10 bases. The sample comprised blood. This TCR was sampled from a young woman with Graves' hyperthyroidism. The CDR3 nucleotides read TGCAGTGCTCCGAGACAGGGGGCCACCTACGAGCAGTACTTC. Amino acids: CSAPRQGATYEQYF.